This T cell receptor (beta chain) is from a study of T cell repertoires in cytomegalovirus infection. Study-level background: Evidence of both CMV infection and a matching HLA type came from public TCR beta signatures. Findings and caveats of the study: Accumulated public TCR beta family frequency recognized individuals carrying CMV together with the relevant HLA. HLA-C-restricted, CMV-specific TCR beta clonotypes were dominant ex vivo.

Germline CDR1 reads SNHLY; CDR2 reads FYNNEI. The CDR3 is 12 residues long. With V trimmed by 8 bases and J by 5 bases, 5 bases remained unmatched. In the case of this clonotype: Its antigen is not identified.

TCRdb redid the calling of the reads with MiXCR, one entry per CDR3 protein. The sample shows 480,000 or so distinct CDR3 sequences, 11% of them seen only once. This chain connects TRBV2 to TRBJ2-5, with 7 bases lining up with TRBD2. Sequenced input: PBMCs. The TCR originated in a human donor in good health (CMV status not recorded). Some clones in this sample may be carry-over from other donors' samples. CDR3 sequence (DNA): TGTGCCAGCGGACTAGTCTGGGAGACCCAGTACTTC. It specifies CASGLVWETQYF. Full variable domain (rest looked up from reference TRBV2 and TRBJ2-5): EPEVTQTPSHQVTQMGQEVILRCVPISNHLYFYWYRQILGQKVEFLVSFYNNEISEKSEIFDDQFSVERPDGSNFTLKIRSTKLEDSAMYFCASGLVWETQYFGPGTRLLVL.